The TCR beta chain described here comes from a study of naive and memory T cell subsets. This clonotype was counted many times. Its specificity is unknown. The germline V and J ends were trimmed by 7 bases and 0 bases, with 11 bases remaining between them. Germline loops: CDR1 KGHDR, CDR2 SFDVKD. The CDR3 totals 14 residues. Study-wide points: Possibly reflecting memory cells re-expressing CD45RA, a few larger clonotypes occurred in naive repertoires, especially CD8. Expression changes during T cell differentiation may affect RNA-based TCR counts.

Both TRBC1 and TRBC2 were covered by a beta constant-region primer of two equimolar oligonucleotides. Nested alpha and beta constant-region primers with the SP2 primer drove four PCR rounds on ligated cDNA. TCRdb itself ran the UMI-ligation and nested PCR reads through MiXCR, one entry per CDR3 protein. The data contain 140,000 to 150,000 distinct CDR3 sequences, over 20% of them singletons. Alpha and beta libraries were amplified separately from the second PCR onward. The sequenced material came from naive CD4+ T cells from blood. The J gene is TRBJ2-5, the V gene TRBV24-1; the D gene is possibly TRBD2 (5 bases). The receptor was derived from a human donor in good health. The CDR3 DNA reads TGTGCCACCAGCGATCGGAGGTACCAAGAGACCCAGTACTTC. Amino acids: CATSDRRYQETQYF.